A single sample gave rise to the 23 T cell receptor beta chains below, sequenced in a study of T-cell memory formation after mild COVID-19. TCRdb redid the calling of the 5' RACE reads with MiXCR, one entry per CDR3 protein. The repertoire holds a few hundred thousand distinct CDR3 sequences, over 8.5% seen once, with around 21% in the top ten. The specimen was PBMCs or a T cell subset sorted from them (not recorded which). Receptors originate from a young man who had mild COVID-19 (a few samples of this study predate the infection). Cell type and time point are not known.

CDR3 in amino acids: CASSWGGEGGDTQYF. The CDR3 DNA follows: TGTGCCAGCAGCTGGGGGGGAGAAGGTGGAGATACGCAGTATTTT. The chain combines TRBV5-5 with TRBJ2-3; 7 bases are shared with TRBD2. Germline CDR1 is SGHKS and CDR2 is YYEKEE (reference sequence). Unmatched junction bases numbered 9, after V lost 3 bases and J lost 5 bases. This CDR3 contains 15 residues.

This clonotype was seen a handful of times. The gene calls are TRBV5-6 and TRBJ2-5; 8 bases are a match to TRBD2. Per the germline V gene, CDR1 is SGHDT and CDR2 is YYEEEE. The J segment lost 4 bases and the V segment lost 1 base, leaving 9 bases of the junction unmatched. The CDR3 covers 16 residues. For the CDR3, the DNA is TGTGCCAGCAGCTTGTGGCTAGCGGGTCCGGGAGAGACCCAGTACTTC. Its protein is CASSLWLAGPGETQYF.

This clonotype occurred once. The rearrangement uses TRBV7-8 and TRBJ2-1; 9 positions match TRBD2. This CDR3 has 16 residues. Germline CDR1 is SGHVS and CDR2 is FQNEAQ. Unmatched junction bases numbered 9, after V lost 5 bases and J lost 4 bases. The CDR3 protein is CASSTYSGGVYNEQFF. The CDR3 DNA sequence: TGTGCCAGCAGCACATATAGCGGGGGAGTTTACAATGAGCAGTTCTTC.

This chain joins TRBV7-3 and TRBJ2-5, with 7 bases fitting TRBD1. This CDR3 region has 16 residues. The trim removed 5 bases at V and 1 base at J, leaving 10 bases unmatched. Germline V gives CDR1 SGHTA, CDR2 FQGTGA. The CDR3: CASSPHRGGPQETQYF. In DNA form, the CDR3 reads TGTGCCAGCAGCCCTCACCGAGGGGGCCCCCAAGAGACCCAGTACTTC.

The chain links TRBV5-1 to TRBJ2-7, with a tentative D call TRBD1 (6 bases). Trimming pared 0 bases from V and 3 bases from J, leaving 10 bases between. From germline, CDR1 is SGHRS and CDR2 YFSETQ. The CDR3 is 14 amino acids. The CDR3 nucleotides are TGCGCCAGCAGCTTGGACAGGGATCGCTACGAGCAGTACTTC. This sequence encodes CASSLDRDRYEQYF.

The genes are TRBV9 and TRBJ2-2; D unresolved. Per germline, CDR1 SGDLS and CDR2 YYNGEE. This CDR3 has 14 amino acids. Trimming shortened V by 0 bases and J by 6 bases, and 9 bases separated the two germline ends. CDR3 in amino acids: CASSVGSRSGELFF. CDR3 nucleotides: TGTGCCAGCAGCGTAGGTTCGAGGTCCGGGGAGCTGTTTTTT.

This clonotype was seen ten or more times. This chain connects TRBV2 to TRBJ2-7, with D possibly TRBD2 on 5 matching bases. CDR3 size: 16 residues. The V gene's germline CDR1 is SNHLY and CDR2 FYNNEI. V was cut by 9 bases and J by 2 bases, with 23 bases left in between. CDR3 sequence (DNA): TGTGCCAGTCGACTCAAAGCGGTCCAGATTGCCTACGAGCAGTACTTC. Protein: CASRLKAVQIAYEQYF. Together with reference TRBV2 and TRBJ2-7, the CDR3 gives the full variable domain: EPEVTQTPSHQVTQMGQEVILRCVPISNHLYFYWYRQILGQKVEFLVSFYNNEISEKSEIFDDQFSVERPDGSNFTLKIRSTKLEDSAMYFCASRLKAVQIAYEQYFGPGTRLTVT.

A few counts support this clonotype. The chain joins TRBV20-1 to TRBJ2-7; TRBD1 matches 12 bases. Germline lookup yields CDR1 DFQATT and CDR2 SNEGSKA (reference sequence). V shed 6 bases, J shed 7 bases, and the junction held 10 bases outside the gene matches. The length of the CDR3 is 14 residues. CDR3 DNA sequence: TGCAGTGCAAACCGGGACAGGGGGCTACGGGAGCAGTACGTC. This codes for CSANRDRGLREQYV.

CDR3 residues: CASRRGGAEKYEQYV. The CDR3 DNA reads TGTGCCAGCCGCCGAGGGGGGGCCGAGAAATACGAGCAGTACGTC. The gene calls are TRBV5-5 and TRBJ2-7, with D tentatively TRBD2 (7 bases). The CDR3 spans 15 residues. Germline CDR1 reads SGHKS; CDR2 reads YYEKEE (reference sequence). The germline V and J ends were trimmed by 7 bases and 4 bases, with 21 bases remaining between them.

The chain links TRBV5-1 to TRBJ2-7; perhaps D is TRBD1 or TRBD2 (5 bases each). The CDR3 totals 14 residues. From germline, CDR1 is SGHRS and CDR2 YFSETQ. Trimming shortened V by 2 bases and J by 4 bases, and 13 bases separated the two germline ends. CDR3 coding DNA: TGCGCCAGCAGCTTTGGGGACGGAGGATACGAGCAGTACTTC. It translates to CASSFGDGGYEQYF.

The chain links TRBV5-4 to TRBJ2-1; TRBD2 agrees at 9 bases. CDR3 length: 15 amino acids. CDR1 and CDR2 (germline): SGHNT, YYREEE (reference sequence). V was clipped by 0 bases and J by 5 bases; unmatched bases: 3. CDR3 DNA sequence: TGTGCCAGCAGCTTGGAGGCTAGCGGGGACAATGAGCAGTTCTTC. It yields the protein CASSLEASGDNEQFF.

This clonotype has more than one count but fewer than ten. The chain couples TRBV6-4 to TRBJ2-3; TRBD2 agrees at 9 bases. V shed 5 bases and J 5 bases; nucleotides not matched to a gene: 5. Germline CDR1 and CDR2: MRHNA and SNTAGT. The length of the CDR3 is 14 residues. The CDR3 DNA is TGTGCCAGCAGTAAGCTAGCGGGACAAGATACGCAGTATTTT. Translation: CASSKLAGQDTQYF.

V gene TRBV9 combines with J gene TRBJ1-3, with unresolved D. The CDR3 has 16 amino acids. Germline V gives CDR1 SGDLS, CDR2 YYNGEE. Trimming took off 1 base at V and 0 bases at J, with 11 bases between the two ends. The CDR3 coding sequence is TGTGCCAGCAGCGTAAACACCGGCTTCTCTGGAAACACCATATATTTT. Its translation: CASSVNTGFSGNTIYF.

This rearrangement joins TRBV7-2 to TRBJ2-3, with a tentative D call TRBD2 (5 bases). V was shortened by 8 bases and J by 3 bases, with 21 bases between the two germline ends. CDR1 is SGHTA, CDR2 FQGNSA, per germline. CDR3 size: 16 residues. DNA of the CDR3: TGTGCCAGCGGAAGAGGGATCGACCGGAGGACAGATACGCAGTATTTT. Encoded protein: CASGRGIDRRTDTQYF.

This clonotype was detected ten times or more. The CDR3 sequence: CASSLAGQGGQRLFF. In DNA, the CDR3 is TGTGCCAGCAGCTTGGCGGGACAGGGAGGTCAGAGGCTGTTTTTT. The rearrangement joins TRBV7-2 to TRBJ1-4; 9 nucleotides line up with TRBD1. CDR3 length equals 15 residues. The germline gives CDR1 SGHTA, CDR2 FQGNSA. The J segment lost 14 bases and the V segment lost 3 bases, leaving 13 bases of the junction unmatched.

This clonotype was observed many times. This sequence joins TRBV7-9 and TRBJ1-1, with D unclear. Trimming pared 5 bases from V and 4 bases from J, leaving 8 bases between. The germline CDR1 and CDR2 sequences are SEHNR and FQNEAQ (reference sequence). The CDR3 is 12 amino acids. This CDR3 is CASSRVGTEAFF. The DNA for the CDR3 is TGTGCCAGCAGCAGGGTCGGCACTGAAGCTTTCTTT.

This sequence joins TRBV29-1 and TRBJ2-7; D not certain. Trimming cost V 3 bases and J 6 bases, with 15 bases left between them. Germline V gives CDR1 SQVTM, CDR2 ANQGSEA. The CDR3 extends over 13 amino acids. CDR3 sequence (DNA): TGCAGCGTTGAGGTGCGAAAATCTGGCGAGCAGTACTTC. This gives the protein CSVEVRKSGEQYF.

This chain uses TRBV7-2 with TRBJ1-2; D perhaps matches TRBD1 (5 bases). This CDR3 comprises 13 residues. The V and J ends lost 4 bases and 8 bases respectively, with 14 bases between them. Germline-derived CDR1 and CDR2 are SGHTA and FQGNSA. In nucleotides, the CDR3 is TGTGCCAGCAGCTCACTCCGGGACCTAGGCTACACCTTC. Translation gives CASSSLRDLGYTF.

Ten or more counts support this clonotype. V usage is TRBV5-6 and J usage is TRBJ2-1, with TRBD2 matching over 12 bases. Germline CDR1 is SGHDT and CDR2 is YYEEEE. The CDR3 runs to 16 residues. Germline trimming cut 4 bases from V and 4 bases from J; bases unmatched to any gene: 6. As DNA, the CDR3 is TGTGCCAGCAGCCGCCGGACTAGCGGGGAATACAATGAGCAGTTCTTC. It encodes CASSRRTSGEYNEQFF.

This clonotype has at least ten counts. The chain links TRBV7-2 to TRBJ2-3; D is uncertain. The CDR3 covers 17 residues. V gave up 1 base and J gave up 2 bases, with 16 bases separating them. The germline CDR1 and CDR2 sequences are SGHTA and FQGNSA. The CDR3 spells CASSLGDHGRYTDTQYF. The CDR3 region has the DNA TGTGCCAGCAGCTTAGGGGATCATGGCAGGTACACAGATACGCAGTATTTT.

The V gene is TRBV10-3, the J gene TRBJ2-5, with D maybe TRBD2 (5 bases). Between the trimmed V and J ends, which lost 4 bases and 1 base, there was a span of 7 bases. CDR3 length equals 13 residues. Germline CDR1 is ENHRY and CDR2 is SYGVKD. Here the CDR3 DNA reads TGTGCCATCAGTGCGGGGTTCCAAGAGACCCAGTACTTC. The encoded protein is CAISAGFQETQYF.

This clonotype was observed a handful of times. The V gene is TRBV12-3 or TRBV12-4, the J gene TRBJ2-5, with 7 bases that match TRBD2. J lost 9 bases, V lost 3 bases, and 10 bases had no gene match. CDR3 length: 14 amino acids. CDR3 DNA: TGTGCCAGCAGTTTCCCGGTCCCCCGGGGGGCCCAGTACTTC. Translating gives CASSFPVPRGAQYF.

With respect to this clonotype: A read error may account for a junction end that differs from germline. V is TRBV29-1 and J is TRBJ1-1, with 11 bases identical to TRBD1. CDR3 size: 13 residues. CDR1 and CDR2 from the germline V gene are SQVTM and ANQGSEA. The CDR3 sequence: CSVEGDGTGGANF. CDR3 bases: TGCAGCGTTGAAGGAGACGGGACAGGGGGTGCAAACTTT. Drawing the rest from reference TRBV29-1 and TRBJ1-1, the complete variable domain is SAVISQKPSRDICQRGTSLTIQCQVDSQVTMMFWYRQQPGQSLTLIATANQGSEATYESGFVIDKFPISRPNLTFSTLTVSNMSPEDSSIYLCSVEGDGTGGANFGQGTRLTVV.